The 22 T cell receptor beta chains in this list originate from one sample, sequenced in a study of Ad26.COV2.S vaccination and SARS-CoV-2 variants. Treatment: around 19 received Ad26.COV2.S at low or high dose, single or two shots; 5 received placebo; per-sample allocation not given. Samples were taken on day 63 after the first vaccine or placebo injection. Sequencing was performed with immunoSEQ multiplex PCR; in TCRdb, only in-frame clones are kept and a portion is missing. The sample records a few hundred thousand clones, about 92% being singletons. This sample comprised peripheral blood, obtained in a trial of Ad26.COV2.S vaccine versus placebo. The origin of the receptors is a person between 18 and 60 years old who received the Ad26.COV2.S COVID-19 vaccine or a placebo.

V and J are TRBV24-1 and TRBJ2-2; 13 nucleotides align to TRBD2. The V segment lost 4 bases and the J segment 8 bases; nucleotides outside the gene matches: 6. Germline values: CDR1 KGHDR, CDR2 SFDVKD. This CDR3 region has 16 residues. The CDR3 DNA follows: TGTGCCACCAGTGACTCCGGACTAGCGGGGGTAGGGGAGCTGTTTTTT. Protein: CATSDSGLAGVGELFF.

The chain employs TRBV28 and TRBJ2-3; D gene ambiguous. V shed 5 bases and J shed 4 bases, with 7 bases lying between them. CDR3 length equals 12 residues. Germline CDR1 and CDR2: MDHEN and SYDVKM. The CDR3 reads CASSKGADTQYF. In DNA form, the CDR3 reads TGTGCCAGCAGTAAGGGTGCAGATACGCAGTATTTT.

The V call is TRBV3-1 (or the pseudogene TRBV3-2), the J call TRBJ2-5; D is possibly TRBD2 (5 bases). Germline CDR1 and CDR2: LGHDT and YNNKEL (reference sequence). Trimming stripped 1 base from V and 2 bases from J, with 11 bases between. CDR3 length: 15 residues. The DNA for the CDR3 is TGTGCCAGCAGCCAAGTTAAGGACTTACAAGAGACCCAGTACTTC. Amino acid sequence: CASSQVKDLQETQYF.

The chain joins TRBV25-1 to TRBJ2-7; TRBD1 matches at 7 bases. V dropped 3 bases and J dropped 1; count of bases not matched to a gene: 6. The CDR3 sequence is 15 residues long. CDR1 is MGHDK and CDR2 is SYGVNS in the germline V gene. The DNA of the CDR3 is TGTGCCAGCAGTGATGTACAGGGGCTTTCCTACGAGCAGTACTTC. Translated: CASSDVQGLSYEQYF.

This clone has more than one count but fewer than ten. This chain uses TRBV11-3 with TRBJ2-2; 7 nucleotides line up with TRBD1. The CDR3 is made up of 14 amino acids. J gave up 6 bases and V 8 bases, and 9 bases lay outside the gene matches. Germline values: CDR1 SGHNT, CDR2 YENEEA. In DNA form, the CDR3 reads TGTGCCAGCGCTTCCCCGCAGGGGGCCGGGGAGCTGTTTTTT. Its protein product is CASASPQGAGELFF.

The rearrangement uses TRBV10-3 and TRBJ2-7; weak D call: TRBD1 (6 bases). Trimming removed 1 base at V and 3 bases at J, with 19 bases between. The CDR3 loop spans 17 amino acids. Germline-derived CDR1 and CDR2 are ENHRY and SYGVKD. The DNA for the CDR3 is TGTGCCATCAGTGAGTTACCCGGGACAAAGCCTCGCTACGAGCAGTACTTC. Encoded protein: CAISELPGTKPRYEQYF.

This clone is a singleton in its sample. This chain joins TRBV7-6 and TRBJ2-3; perhaps TRBD2 as D (6 bases). The CDR3 is 12 amino acids. Germline V gene sequence: CDR1 SGHVS, CDR2 FNYEAQ. Trimming removed 5 bases from V and 6 bases from J, with 9 bases in between. The CDR3 sequence: CASSRGDDTQYF. CDR3 coding DNA: TGTGCCAGCAGCCGCGGGGACGATACGCAGTATTTT.

This chain joins TRBV18 and TRBJ1-5; D is unclear. With 2 bases removed from V and 6 bases from J, the gap between germline ends came to 8 bases. Germline CDR1 and CDR2: KGHSH and LQKENI. The CDR3 has 13 residues. The CDR3 here is CASSPVGGQPQHF. The CDR3 DNA follows: TGTGCCAGCTCACCAGTGGGTGGTCAGCCCCAGCATTTT. The variable domain in full, completed from reference TRBV18 and TRBJ1-5, reads NAGVMQNPRHLVRRRGQEARLRCSPMKGHSHVYWYRQLPEEGLKFMVYLQKENIIDESGMPKERFSAEFPKEGPSILRIQQVVRGDSAAYFCASSPVGGQPQHFGDGTRLSIL.

The chain joins TRBV29-1 to TRBJ1-2, with unresolved D. Germline CDR1 SQVTM, CDR2 ANQGSEA. CDR3 size: 9 residues. With 4 bases removed from V and 6 bases from J, the gap between germline ends came to 3 bases. CDR3 in amino acids: CSVGNGYTF. CDR3 nucleotide sequence: TGCAGCGTTGGGAATGGCTACACCTTC.

The V and J genes are TRBV11-2 and TRBJ2-3; D ambiguous. Trimming shortened V by 5 bases and J by 5 bases, and 11 bases separated the two germline ends. The CDR3 spans 13 residues. Germline lookup yields CDR1 SGHAT and CDR2 FQNNGV. The CDR3 nucleotides are TGTGCCAGCAGCCCAATCTCCCTAGATACGCAGTATTTT. It translates to CASSPISLDTQYF.

The V gene is TRBV19, the J gene TRBJ1-6; D is uncertain. The V end was cut by 2 bases, the J end by 5 bases, with 13 bases between. The germline V gene encodes CDR1 LNHDA and CDR2 SQIVND (reference sequence). This CDR3 has 16 amino acids. The CDR3 here is CASSIKHRYNNSPLHF. As DNA, the CDR3 is TGTGCCAGTAGTATAAAACATCGGTACAATAATTCACCCCTCCACTTT.

This clone was seen only a few times. V usage is TRBV6-2 or TRBV6-3 and J usage is TRBJ1-2, with 8 positions matching TRBD1. Germline trimming cut 2 bases from V and 7 bases from J; bases unmatched to any gene: 6. This CDR3 is 14 amino acids long. Germline CDR1 MNHEY, CDR2 SVGEGT. This CDR3 reads CASSYADRAGGYTF. The CDR3 DNA reads as TGTGCCAGCAGTTACGCGGACAGGGCGGGTGGCTACACCTTC.

The rearrangement joins TRBV5-6 to TRBJ2-1; 7 bases are a match to TRBD2. The CDR3 sequence is 12 residues long. The V segment lost 4 bases and the J segment 9 bases; nucleotides outside the gene matches: 4. Germline loops: CDR1 SGHDT, CDR2 YYEEEE. The CDR3 protein is CASSLGGSEQFF. CDR3 coding DNA: TGTGCCAGCAGCCTGGGGGGGAGTGAGCAGTTCTTC.

The rearrangement uses TRBV6-5 and TRBJ1-1, with D unclear. Germline CDR1 reads MNHEY; CDR2 reads SVGAGI. The CDR3 has 15 residues. V was cut by 0 bases and J by 6 bases, with 14 bases left in between. The CDR3 spells CASSYSSREASEAFF. DNA of the CDR3: TGTGCCAGCAGTTACTCGAGTCGAGAGGCCTCTGAAGCTTTCTTT.

This chain uses TRBV7-9 with TRBJ2-7; 10 bases fit TRBD1. Trimming cost V 4 bases and J 2 bases; bases outside gene matches: 8. Germline V gene sequence: CDR1 SEHNR, CDR2 FQNEAQ (reference sequence). The CDR3 sequence is 16 residues long. The CDR3 DNA sequence: TGTGCCAGCAGCTCTGGACCGGGACAGGGGCCCTACGAGCAGTACTTC. Translation gives CASSSGPGQGPYEQYF. Variable domain in full (rest from reference TRBV7-9 and TRBJ2-7): DTGVSQNPRHKITKRGQNVTFRCDPISEHNRLYWYRQTLGQGPEFLTYFQNEAQLEKSRLLSDRFSAERPKGSFSTLEIQRTEQGDSAMYLCASSSGPGQGPYEQYFGPGTRLTVT.

This sequence joins TRBV29-1 and TRBJ1-1; D is undetermined. Germline lookup yields CDR1 SQVTM and CDR2 ANQGSEA. There are 13 residues in the CDR3. V lost 4 bases to trimming and J lost 0 bases, with 9 bases between them. CDR3 residues: CSVGGNMNTEAFF. The DNA of the CDR3 is TGCAGCGTTGGCGGCAACATGAACACTGAAGCTTTCTTT.

The chain employs TRBV5-8 and TRBJ2-5, with 7 bases that match TRBD1. V was pared by 2 bases and J by 7 bases, with 11 bases of the junction left unmatched. This CDR3 is 15 amino acids long. Germline-derived CDR1 and CDR2 are SGHTS and YDEGEE. The CDR3: CASSLKGGQVATQYF. CDR3 DNA sequence: TGTGCCAGCAGCTTAAAGGGTGGACAGGTGGCGACCCAGTACTTC.

V usage is TRBV27 and J usage is TRBJ2-7, with 9 bases identical to TRBD2. The CDR3 has 15 amino acids. Germline CDR1 and CDR2: MNHEY and SMNVEV (reference sequence). Losses at the gene ends were 6 bases for V and 1 base for J; bases not matched to a gene: 7. CDR3 residues: CASSRAGGPSYEQYF. In DNA, the CDR3 is TGTGCCAGCAGCAGAGCGGGGGGACCTTCCTACGAGCAGTACTTC.

The chain combines TRBV5-1 with TRBJ1-1; D is possibly TRBD1 (5 bases). Germline lookup yields CDR1 SGHRS and CDR2 YFSETQ. The CDR3 loop spans 14 amino acids. V was clipped by 2 bases and J by 1 base, with 9 bases between them. Here the CDR3 DNA reads TGCGCCAGCAGCTTAGACAGCTCGAACACTGAAGCTTTCTTT. Its protein product is CASSLDSSNTEAFF.

The genes are TRBV19 and TRBJ2-3; D remains ambiguous. Germline V gene lookup returns CDR1 LNHDA and CDR2 SQIVND (reference sequence). Trimming left V 2 bases short and J 0 bases short, with 6 bases between. The CDR3 spans 14 residues. As DNA, the CDR3 is TGTGCCAGTAGTATAATGCCTAGCACAGATACGCAGTATTTT. Residues: CASSIMPSTDTQYF.

This chain links TRBV5-4 with TRBJ2-5; no clear D gene. Germline CDR1 is SGHNT and CDR2 is YYREEE (reference sequence). V was cut by 1 base and J by 1 base, with 8 bases left in between. The CDR3 is 14 residues long. The CDR3 nucleotides are TGTGCCAGCAGCTTGTATGCAGTCCAAGAGACCCAGTACTTC. This gives the protein CASSLYAVQETQYF.

This chain links TRBV19 with TRBJ2-7, with D perhaps matching TRBD1 or TRBD2 (5 bases each). The CDR3 spans 13 residues. V was clipped by 4 bases and J by 5 bases, with 12 bases between them. CDR1 is LNHDA, CDR2 SQIVND, per germline (reference sequence). CDR3 amino acids: CASSTPGRNEQYF. CDR3 DNA sequence: TGTGCCAGTAGTACTCCGGGACGCAACGAGCAGTACTTC.